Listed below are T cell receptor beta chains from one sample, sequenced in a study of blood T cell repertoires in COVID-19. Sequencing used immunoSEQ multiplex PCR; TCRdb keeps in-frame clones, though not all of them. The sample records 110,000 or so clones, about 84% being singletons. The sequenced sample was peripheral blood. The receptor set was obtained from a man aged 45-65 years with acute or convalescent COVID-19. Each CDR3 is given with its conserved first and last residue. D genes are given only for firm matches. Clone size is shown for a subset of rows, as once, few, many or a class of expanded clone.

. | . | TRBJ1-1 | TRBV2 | CASRDQGWNTEAFF | TGTGCCAGCAGGGATCAGGGTTGGAACACTGAAGCTTTCTTT
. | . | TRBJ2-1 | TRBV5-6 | CASSPGVTSYNEQFF | TGTGCCAGCAGCCCGGGGGTCACCTCCTACAATGAGCAGTTCTTC
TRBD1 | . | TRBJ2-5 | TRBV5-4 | CASSLGTGETQYF | TGTGCCAGCAGCTTGGGGACAGGGGAGACCCAGTACTTC
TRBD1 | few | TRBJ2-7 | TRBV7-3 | CASSPGTGSHEQYF | TGTGCCAGCAGCCCAGGGACAGGGAGCCACGAGCAGTACTTC
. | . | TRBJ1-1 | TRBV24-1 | CATSDGRGRVAFF | TGTGCCACCAGTGATGGTAGGGGGAGGGTGGCTTTCTTT
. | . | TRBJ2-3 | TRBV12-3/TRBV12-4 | CASSSITDTQYF | TGTGCCAGCAGTTCTATCACAGATACGCAGTATTTT
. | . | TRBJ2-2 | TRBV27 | CASKAVTAGELFF | TGTGCCAGCAAAGCGGTGACGGCCGGGGAGCTGTTTTTT
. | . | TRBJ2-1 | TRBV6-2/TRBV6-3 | CASSFRVGSYNEQFF | TGTGCCAGCAGTTTCCGGGTCGGCTCCTACAATGAGCAGTTCTTC
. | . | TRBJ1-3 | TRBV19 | CASSIGRGSYSGNTIYF | TGTGCCAGTAGTATAGGAAGAGGCAGCTACTCTGGAAACACCATATATTTT
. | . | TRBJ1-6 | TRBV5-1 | CASSFLGQGANSPLHF | TGCGCCAGCAGCTTCCTAGGGCAGGGTGCCAATTCACCCCTCCACTTT
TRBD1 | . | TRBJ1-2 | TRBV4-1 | CASSQDQGTGSGYTF | TGCGCCAGCAGCCAAGATCAGGGGACAGGGTCAGGCTACACCTTC
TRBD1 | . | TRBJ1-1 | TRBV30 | CAWETGMDTEAFF | TGTGCCTGGGAGACAGGGATGGACACTGAAGCTTTCTTT
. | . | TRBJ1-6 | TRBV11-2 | CASSLGGGRTLHF | TGTGCCAGCAGCTTAGGTGGTGGGAGGACCCTCCACTTT
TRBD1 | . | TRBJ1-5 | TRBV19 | CASQTSRGVFLPQHF | TGTGCCTCTCAAACGTCCAGGGGGGTATTTCTGCCCCAGCATTTT
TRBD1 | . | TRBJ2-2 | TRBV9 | CASSLPQGPDTGELFF | TGTGCCAGCAGCTTACCACAGGGGCCGGACACCGGGGAGCTGTTTTTT
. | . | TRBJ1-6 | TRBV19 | CASSPPGSYNSPLHF | TGTGCCAGTAGTCCGCCGGGGTCCTATAATTCACCCCTCCACTTT
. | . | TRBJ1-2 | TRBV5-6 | CASSSRGRVGGYTF | TGTGCCAGCAGCTCCCGAGGCAGGGTGGGGGGCTACACCTTC
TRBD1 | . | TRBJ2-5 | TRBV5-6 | CASSFNQGAGETQYF | TGTGCCAGCAGCTTCAACCAGGGGGCGGGCGAGACCCAGTACTTC
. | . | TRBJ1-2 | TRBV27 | CASSPKNHFTKNYGYTF | TGTGCCAGCAGTCCCAAGAACCACTTCACGAAGAACTATGGCTACACCTTC
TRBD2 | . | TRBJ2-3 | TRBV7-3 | CASKPTSGGADTQYF | TGTGCCAGCAAACCCACTAGCGGGGGAGCGGATACGCAGTATTTT
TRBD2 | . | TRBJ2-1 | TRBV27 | CASSSRGGVIYNEQFF | TGTGCCAGCAGTTCGAGGGGAGGGGTGATATACAATGAGCAGTTCTTC
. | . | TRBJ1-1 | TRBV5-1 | CASSITQGPNTEAFF | TGCGCCAGCAGCATCACACAGGGACCGAACACTGAAGCTTTCTTT
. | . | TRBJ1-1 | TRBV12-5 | CASGGDRGRGTEAFF | TGTGCTAGTGGTGGGGATAGGGGGAGAGGCACTGAAGCTTTCTTT
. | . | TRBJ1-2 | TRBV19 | CASSATDFYGYTF | TGTGCCAGTAGTGCAACAGATTTCTATGGCTACACCTTC
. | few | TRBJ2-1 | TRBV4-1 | CASSHEVGEQFF | TGCGCCAGCAGCCATGAGGTCGGTGAGCAGTTCTTC
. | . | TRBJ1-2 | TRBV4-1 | CASSQEEAENGYTF | TGCGCCAGCAGCCAAGAAGAGGCAGAGAATGGCTACACCTTC
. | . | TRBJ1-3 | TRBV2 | CASSRQVSSGNTIYF | TGTGCCAGCAGCCGACAGGTCTCCTCTGGAAACACCATATATTTT
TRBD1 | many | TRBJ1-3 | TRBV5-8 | CASSLLTGGTGNTIYF | TGTGCCAGCAGCTTACTTACAGGGGGCACGGGAAACACCATATATTTT
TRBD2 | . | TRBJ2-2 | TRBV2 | CASGKPTSGGELFF | TGTGCCAGCGGAAAGCCTACTAGCGGCGGGGAGCTGTTTTTT
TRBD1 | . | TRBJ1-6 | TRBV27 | CASSLPGGSPLHF | TGTGCCAGCAGTTTACCAGGGGGATCACCCCTCCACTTT
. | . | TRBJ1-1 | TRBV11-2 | CASSLVAGLFTEAFF | TGTGCCAGCAGCTTAGTGGCAGGGCTTTTCACTGAAGCTTTCTTT
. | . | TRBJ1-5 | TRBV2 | CASSASGGYRQPQHF | TGTGCCAGCAGCGCCTCTGGGGGGTATCGCCAGCCCCAGCATTTT
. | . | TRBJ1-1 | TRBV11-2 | CASSYTLRGDTEAFF | TGTGCCAGCAGCTACACCTTGCGCGGGGACACTGAAGCTTTCTTT
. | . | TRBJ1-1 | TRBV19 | CASGEVVGTEAFF | TGTGCCAGTGGGGAGGTCGTGGGCACTGAAGCTTTCTTT
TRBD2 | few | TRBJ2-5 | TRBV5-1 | CASTPMPAGETQYF | TGCGCCAGCACCCCGATGCCAGCGGGGGAGACCCAGTACTTC
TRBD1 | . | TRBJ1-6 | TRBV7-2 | CAGGGFGNSPLHF | TGTGCCGGAGGGGGCTTCGGTAATTCACCCCTCCACTTT
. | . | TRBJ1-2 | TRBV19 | CATLGGGGPPRYGYTF | TGTGCCACCCTCGGGGGGGGCGGACCACCTCGGTATGGCTACACCTTC
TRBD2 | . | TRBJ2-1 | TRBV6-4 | CASSMAGGPNEQFF | TGTGCCAGCAGTATGGCGGGGGGCCCCAATGAGCAGTTCTTC
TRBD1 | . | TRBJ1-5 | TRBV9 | CASSPTGGNQPQHF | TGTGCCAGCAGCCCGACAGGGGGCAATCAGCCCCAGCATTTT
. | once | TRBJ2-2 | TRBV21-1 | CASSKMGRGRTGELFF | TGTGCCAGCAGCAAAATGGGCAGGGGACGCACCGGGGAGCTGTTTTTT
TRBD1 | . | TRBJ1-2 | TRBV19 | CASSTLQGSYGYTF | TGTGCCAGTAGTACGCTACAGGGGTCCTATGGCTACACCTTC